This TCR beta chain is drawn from a study of technical replicates of blood from a handful of donors. Details on this clone: The sample holds other DNA sequences that translate to the same CDR3.

Measured with immunoSEQ multiplex PCR; TCRdb has only the in-frame clones, and not every one. This sample carries roughly 87,000 clones, over 75% of them seen once, and the ten largest clones take about 0.4%. Trimming took off 2 bases at V and 2 bases at J, with 6 bases between the two ends. The CDR3 totals 14 residues. Germline-derived CDR1 and CDR2 are MNHEY and SVGAGI. The clonotype was recovered from a human donor in good health. Sequencing was performed on T cells isolated from PBMCs. The chain combines TRBV6-5 with TRBJ2-2; no reliable D call. CDR3 residues: CASSYGPNTGELFF. CDR3 bases: TGTGCCAGCAGTTACGGGCCCAACACCGGGGAGCTGTTTTTT.